The entry below gives a single T cell receptor (beta chain) sequence along with its context. These data originate in a study of OX40 agonist ivuxolimab in advanced cancers. Study background: Ivuxolimab, which patients received intravenously every 2 weeks, was dosed at 0.01 to 10 mg/kg. Partial responses were observed in three patients, of whom one had hepatocellular carcinoma and two had cutaneous melanoma.

The CDR3 is made up of 14 amino acids. V was clipped by 8 bases and J by 4 bases, with 17 bases between them. Per germline, CDR1 SNHLY and CDR2 FYNNEI. Patients were excluded for autoimmune disease history or systemic immunosuppression. This table comes from immunoSEQ multiplex PCR, and its TCRdb copy is limited to in-frame clones, with some not included. Of 98,000 or so clones in the sample, more than 85% were seen once. The genes are TRBV2 and TRBJ2-5; D possibly matches TRBD1 or TRBD2 (5 bases each). The sample was CD4+ or CD8+ T cells sorted from blood, taken in a trial of the OX40 agonist ivuxolimab. The sequence derives from an adult with an advanced solid tumor such as melanoma, head and neck, liver or kidney cancer. DNA for the CDR3: TGTGCCAGCGGGGCCGGGGTGGGTAGAGAGACCCAGTACTTC. Translating it yields CASGAGVGRETQYF.